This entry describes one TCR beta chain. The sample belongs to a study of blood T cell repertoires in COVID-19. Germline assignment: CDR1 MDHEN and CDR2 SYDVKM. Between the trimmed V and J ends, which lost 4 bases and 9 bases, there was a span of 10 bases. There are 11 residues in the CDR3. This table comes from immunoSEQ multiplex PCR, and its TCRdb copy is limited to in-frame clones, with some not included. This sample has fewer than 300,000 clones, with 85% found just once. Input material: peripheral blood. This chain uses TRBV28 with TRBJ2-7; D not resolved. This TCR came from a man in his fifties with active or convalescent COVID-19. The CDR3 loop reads CASSSGSVQYF. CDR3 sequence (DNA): TGTGCCAGCAGTTCCGGGTCGGTGCAGTACTTC.